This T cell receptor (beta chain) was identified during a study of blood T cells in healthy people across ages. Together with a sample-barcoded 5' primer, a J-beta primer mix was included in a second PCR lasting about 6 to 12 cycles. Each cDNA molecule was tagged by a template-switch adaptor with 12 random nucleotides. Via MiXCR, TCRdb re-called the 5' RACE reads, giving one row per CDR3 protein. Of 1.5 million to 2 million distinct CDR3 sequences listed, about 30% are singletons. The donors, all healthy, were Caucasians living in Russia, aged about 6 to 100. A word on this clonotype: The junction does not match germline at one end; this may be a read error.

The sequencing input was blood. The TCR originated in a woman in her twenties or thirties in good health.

CDR3 loop: CAGSPPGLAGVKETQYF. In DNA form, the CDR3 reads TGTGCCGGCTCACCACCTGGATTAGCGGGAGTGAAAGAGACCCAGTACTTC. The V gene is TRBV18, the J gene TRBJ2-5; 9 positions match TRBD2. The CDR3 loop spans 17 amino acids. Germline assignment: CDR1 KGHSH and CDR2 LQKENI. Together with reference TRBV18 and TRBJ2-5, the CDR3 gives the full variable domain: NAGVMQNPRHLVRRRGQEARLRCSPMKGHSHVYWYRQLPEEGLKFMVYLQKENIIDESGMPKERFSAEFPKEGPSILRIQQVVRGDSAAYFCAGSPPGLAGVKETQYFGPGTRLLVL.